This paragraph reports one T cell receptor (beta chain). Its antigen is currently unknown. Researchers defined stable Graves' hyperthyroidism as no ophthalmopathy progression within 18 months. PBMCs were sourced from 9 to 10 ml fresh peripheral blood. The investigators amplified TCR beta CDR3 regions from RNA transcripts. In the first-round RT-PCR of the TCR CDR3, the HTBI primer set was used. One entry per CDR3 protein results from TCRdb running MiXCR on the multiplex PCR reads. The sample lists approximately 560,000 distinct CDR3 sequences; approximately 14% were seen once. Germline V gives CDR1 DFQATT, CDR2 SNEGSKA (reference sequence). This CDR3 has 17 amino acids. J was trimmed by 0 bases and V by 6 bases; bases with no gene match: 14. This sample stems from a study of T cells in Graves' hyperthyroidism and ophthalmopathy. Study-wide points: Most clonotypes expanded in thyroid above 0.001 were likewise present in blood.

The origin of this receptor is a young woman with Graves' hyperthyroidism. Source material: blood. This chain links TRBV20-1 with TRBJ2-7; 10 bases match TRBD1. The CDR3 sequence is CSALDGDRGSVSYEQYF. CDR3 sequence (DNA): TGCAGTGCCCTGGACGGGGACAGGGGTTCCGTCTCCTACGAGCAGTACTTC.